The T cell receptor beta chain described here comes from a study of T cell changes during pregnancy in multiple sclerosis. Sequenced by immunoSEQ multiplex PCR; TCRdb stores in-frame clones only, minus some. The table has 65,000 to 85,000 clones, 80% to 95% seen once. V gave up 2 bases and J gave up 1 base; unmatched junction bases: 6. CDR1 and CDR2 from the germline V gene are SEHNR and FQNEAQ (reference sequence). The CDR3 covers 17 residues. The gene calls are TRBV7-9 and TRBJ2-5; 11 positions agree with TRBD2. The sequencing here drew on CD4+ T cells from peripheral blood mononuclear cells, taken after pregnancy. This receptor was identified in a female donor with multiple sclerosis, enrolled in a pregnancy study. In nucleotides, the CDR3 is TGTGCCAGCAGCTTAAGGTTGACTAGCGGGATCCAAGAGACCCAGTACTTC. The encoded protein is CASSLRLTSGIQETQYF. Filled out from reference TRBV7-9 and TRBJ2-5, the complete variable domain reads DTGVSQNPRHKITKRGQNVTFRCDPISEHNRLYWYRQTLGQGPEFLTYFQNEAQLEKSRLLSDRFSAERPKGSFSTLEIQRTEQGDSAMYLCASSLRLTSGIQETQYFGPGTRLLVL.